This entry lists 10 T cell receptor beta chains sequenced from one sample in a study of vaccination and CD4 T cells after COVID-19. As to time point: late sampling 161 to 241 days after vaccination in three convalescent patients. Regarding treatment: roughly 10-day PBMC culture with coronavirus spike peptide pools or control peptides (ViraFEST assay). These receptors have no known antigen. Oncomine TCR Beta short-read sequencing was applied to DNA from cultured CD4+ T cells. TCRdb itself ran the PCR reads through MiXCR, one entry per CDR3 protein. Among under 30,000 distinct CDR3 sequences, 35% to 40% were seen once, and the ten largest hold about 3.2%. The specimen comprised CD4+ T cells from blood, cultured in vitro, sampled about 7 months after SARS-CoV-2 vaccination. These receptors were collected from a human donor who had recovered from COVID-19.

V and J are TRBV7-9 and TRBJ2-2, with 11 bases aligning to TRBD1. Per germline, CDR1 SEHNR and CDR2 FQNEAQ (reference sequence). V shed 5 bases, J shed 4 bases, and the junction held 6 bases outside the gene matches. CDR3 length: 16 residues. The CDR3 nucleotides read TGTGCCAGCAGCCAAGGACAGGGGGCGGTCACCGGGGAGCTGTTTTTT. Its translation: CASSQGQGAVTGELFF.

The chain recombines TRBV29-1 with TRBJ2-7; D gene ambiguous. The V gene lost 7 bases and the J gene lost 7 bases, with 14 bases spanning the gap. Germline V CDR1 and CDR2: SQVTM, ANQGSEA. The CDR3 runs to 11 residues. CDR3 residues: CSGITEREQYF. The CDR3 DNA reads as TGCAGCGGCATTACGGAGCGAGAGCAGTACTTC.

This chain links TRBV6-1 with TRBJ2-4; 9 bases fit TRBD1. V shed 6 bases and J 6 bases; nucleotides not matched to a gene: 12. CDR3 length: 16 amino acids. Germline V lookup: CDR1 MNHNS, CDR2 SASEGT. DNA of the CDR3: TGTGCCAGCAGGGAAAGTACAGGGGGCAGTGGAAACATTCAGTACTTC. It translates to CASRESTGGSGNIQYF.

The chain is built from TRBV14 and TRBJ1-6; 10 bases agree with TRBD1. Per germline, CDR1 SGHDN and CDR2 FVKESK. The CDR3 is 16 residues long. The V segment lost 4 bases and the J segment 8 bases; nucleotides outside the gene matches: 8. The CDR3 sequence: CASSLLGQGIYSPLHF. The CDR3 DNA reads TGTGCCAGCAGCCTGTTGGGACAGGGGATTTATTCACCCCTCCACTTT.

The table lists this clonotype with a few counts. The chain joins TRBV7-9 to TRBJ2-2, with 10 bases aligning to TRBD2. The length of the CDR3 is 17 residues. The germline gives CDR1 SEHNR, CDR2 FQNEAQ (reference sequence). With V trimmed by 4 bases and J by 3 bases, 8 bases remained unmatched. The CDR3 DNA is TGTGCCAGCAGCTCCACCTCTCTAGCGGGGGACACCGGGGAGCTGTTTTTT. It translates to CASSSTSLAGDTGELFF. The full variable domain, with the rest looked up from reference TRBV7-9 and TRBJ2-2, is DTGVSQNPRHKITKRGQNVTFRCDPISEHNRLYWYRQTLGQGPEFLTYFQNEAQLEKSRLLSDRFSAERPKGSFSTLEIQRTEQGDSAMYLCASSSTSLAGDTGELFFGEGSRLTVL.

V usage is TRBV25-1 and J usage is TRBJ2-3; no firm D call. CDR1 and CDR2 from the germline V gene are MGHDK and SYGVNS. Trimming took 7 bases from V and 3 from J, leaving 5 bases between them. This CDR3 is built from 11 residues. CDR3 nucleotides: TGTGCCAGCACCAAAACAGATACGCAGTATTTT. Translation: CASTKTDTQYF.

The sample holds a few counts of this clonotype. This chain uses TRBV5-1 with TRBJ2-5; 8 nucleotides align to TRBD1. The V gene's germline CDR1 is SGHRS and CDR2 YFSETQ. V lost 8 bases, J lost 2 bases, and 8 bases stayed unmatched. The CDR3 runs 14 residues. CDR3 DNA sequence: TGCGCCAGTACCCGCGGACAGGGACAAGAGACCCAGTACTTC. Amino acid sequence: CASTRGQGQETQYF.

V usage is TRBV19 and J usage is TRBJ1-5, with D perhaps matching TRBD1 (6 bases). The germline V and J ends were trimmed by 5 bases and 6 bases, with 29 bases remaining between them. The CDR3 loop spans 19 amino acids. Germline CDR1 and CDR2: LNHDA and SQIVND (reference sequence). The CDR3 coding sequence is TGTGCCAGTAGTCCAACCGGGACATCGACCGATCATAGGGGTCAGCCCCAGCATTTT. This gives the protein CASSPTGTSTDHRGQPQHF.

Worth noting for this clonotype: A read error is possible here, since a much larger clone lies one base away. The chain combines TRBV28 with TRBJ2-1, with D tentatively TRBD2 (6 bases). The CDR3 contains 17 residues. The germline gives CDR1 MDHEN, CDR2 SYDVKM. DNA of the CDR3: TGTGCCAGCAGTTTACGAGGGCAGGGACTTTCCTGCAATGAGCAGTTCTTC. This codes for CASSLRGQGLSCNEQFF.

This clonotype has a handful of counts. CDR3 in amino acids: CAISESMVGRGRLYEQYF. In nucleotides, the CDR3 is TGTGCCATCAGTGAGTCAATGGTAGGGCGGGGACGCCTATACGAGCAGTACTTC. The gene calls are TRBV10-3 and TRBJ2-7, with a possible D match to TRBD2 (6 bases). V was clipped by 0 bases and J by 4 bases, with 22 bases between them. This CDR3 has 18 amino acids. The germline gives CDR1 ENHRY, CDR2 SYGVKD.